The 26 T cell receptor beta chains below come from one sample, sequenced in a study of response to subunit inactivated influenza vaccine. A single record per CDR3 protein comes from TCRdb applying MiXCR to the RT-PCR reads. In the table there are a few hundred thousand distinct CDR3 sequences, about 10% of which are singletons. This sample was shared with a second study, whose subject was T cells expressing NK-cell markers. From that study: Production of TCR beta cDNA relied on 5'RACE template switching with UMIs.

The material sequenced was PBMCs from blood, taken on the day of vaccination. The receptors come from a man over 45 who received an inactivated influenza vaccine.

The chain has TRBV27 and TRBJ2-2; 11 nucleotides agree with TRBD2. From germline, CDR1 is MNHEY and CDR2 SMNVEV (reference sequence). V lost 3 bases, J lost 6 bases, and 6 bases stayed unmatched. The CDR3 is 16 residues long. CDR3 in amino acids: CASSFGLAGFPGELFF. As DNA, the CDR3 is TGTGCCAGCAGTTTCGGACTAGCGGGTTTCCCCGGGGAGCTGTTTTTT.

This clonotype has more than one count but fewer than ten. V gene TRBV4-3 combines with J gene TRBJ1-4; no clear D. Trimming cost V 0 bases and J 11 bases, with 7 bases left between them. Per germline, CDR1 LGHNA and CDR2 YSLEER. The CDR3 contains 12 residues. The CDR3 spells CASSQDGRKLFF. In DNA, the CDR3 is TGCGCCAGCAGCCAAGATGGCCGGAAACTGTTTTTT.

The chain combines TRBV7-2 with TRBJ1-1; D remains unclear. This CDR3 comprises 19 residues. Per the germline V gene, CDR1 is SGHTA and CDR2 is FQGNSA. V gave up 4 bases and J gave up 1 base, with 25 bases separating them. CDR3 sequence: CASSSAPWRGGRTNTEAFF. The DNA for the CDR3 is TGTGCCAGCAGCTCAGCCCCTTGGCGGGGAGGGAGAACGAACACTGAAGCTTTCTTT.

The rearrangement links TRBV4-2 to TRBJ2-7; 14 nucleotides match TRBD2. The CDR3 has 14 amino acids. The ends lost 5 bases at V and 5 bases at J; junction bases unmatched: 2. Germline V gives CDR1 LGHNA, CDR2 YNFKEQ. The CDR3 DNA sequence: TGTGCCAGCAGCAAGACTAGCGGGGGGGACGAGCAGTACTTC. Protein: CASSKTSGGDEQYF.

The V gene is TRBV9, the J gene TRBJ1-2; 9 nucleotides match TRBD1. The germline V gene encodes CDR1 SGDLS and CDR2 YYNGEE. V shed 1 base and J 4 bases; nucleotides not matched to a gene: 5. This CDR3 has 15 residues. Written as DNA, the CDR3 is TGTGCCAGCAGCGTAAACCGGGACAGGGTCTATGGCTACACCTTC. It yields the protein CASSVNRDRVYGYTF.

The chain is built from TRBV12-3 or TRBV12-4 and TRBJ2-7; D uncertain. The CDR3 loop spans 12 amino acids. Trimming left V 6 bases short and J 5 bases short, with 11 bases between. This chain's CDR3 is CASRSSRDEQYF. In DNA form, the CDR3 reads TGTGCCAGCAGATCGTCCCGGGACGAGCAGTACTTC.

This chain joins TRBV7-2 and TRBJ2-5; 7 positions agree with TRBD1. With 0 bases clipped from V and 1 base from J, the junction kept 2 bases outside the gene matches. This CDR3 has 15 residues. Germline CDR1 reads SGHTA; CDR2 reads FQGNSA. The CDR3 DNA reads TGTGCCAGCAGCTTAGCTGGGACAGCCCAAGAGACCCAGTACTTC. Translation: CASSLAGTAQETQYF.

In this sample, this clonotype turned up a few times. The V call is TRBV15, the J call TRBJ2-3; 11 bases map to TRBD1. This CDR3 has 17 amino acids. Germline lookup yields CDR1 LNHNV and CDR2 YYDKDF (reference sequence). V trimming: 1 base; J trimming: 4 bases; junction bases outside the gene matches: 7. The CDR3 nucleotides are TGTGCCACCAGCAGAGGAGGACAGGGGGCTTATTCAGATACGCAGTATTTT. Translating gives CATSRGGQGAYSDTQYF.

This clonotype was counted a few times. This rearrangement joins TRBV6-1 to TRBJ2-5; D could derive from TRBD1 or TRBD2 (6 bases each). Germline CDR1 is MNHNS and CDR2 is SASEGT. CDR3 length equals 15 residues. Trimming removed 7 bases from V and 0 bases from J, with 15 bases in between. CDR3 nucleotide sequence: TGTGCCAGCACCTACAGGGCGGGAAACCAAGAGACCCAGTACTTC. Protein sequence: CASTYRAGNQETQYF.

The gene calls are TRBV6-2 or TRBV6-3 and TRBJ2-7; 11 nucleotides match TRBD2. V gave up 7 bases and J gave up 0 bases; unmatched junction bases: 8. This CDR3 is 16 amino acids long. Germline-derived CDR1 and CDR2 are MNHEY and SVGEGT. The CDR3 loop is CASTPGTSGYSYEQYF. Written as DNA, the CDR3 is TGTGCCAGCACCCCCGGGACTAGCGGATACTCCTACGAGCAGTACTTC.

This clonotype has only a few counts. This chain uses TRBV6-2 or TRBV6-3 with TRBJ2-7; 9 nucleotides match TRBD2. Germline CDR1 MNHEY, CDR2 SVGEGT. V dropped 10 bases and J dropped 3; count of bases not matched to a gene: 13. This CDR3 has 15 amino acids. The CDR3, as DNA: TGTGCCATCCACCCACAAGCGGGAGGTGGCTACGAGCAGTACTTC. Translation gives CAIHPQAGGGYEQYF.

The chain links TRBV2 to TRBJ1-1; D might be TRBD1 (6 bases). The CDR3 is made up of 12 amino acids. Germline V gives CDR1 SNHLY, CDR2 FYNNEI. Trimming removed 5 bases at V and 7 bases at J, with 11 bases between. The DNA for the CDR3 is TGTGCCAGCAGTTTACAGGGTGGTGAAGCTTTCTTT. This translates into CASSLQGGEAFF.

This clonotype showed up just a few times. The gene calls are TRBV28 and TRBJ2-2; 7 nucleotides line up with TRBD1. Germline V gene sequence: CDR1 MDHEN, CDR2 SYDVKM. Unmatched junction bases numbered 0, after V lost 8 bases and J lost 0 bases. This CDR3 region has 13 residues. The CDR3 is CASGQANTGELFF. In nucleotides, the CDR3 is TGTGCCAGCGGACAGGCGAACACCGGGGAGCTGTTTTTT.

In its sample, this clonotype was seen many times. The J gene is TRBJ1-1, the V gene TRBV7-9; D unclear. The ends were cut back, 5 bases at V and 4 bases at J, with 5 bases in the middle. The V gene's germline CDR1 is SEHNR and CDR2 FQNEAQ (reference sequence). The CDR3 covers 11 residues. In nucleotides, the CDR3 is TGTGCCAGCAGCCCGACCACTGAAGCTTTCTTT. As protein: CASSPTTEAFF.

In DNA, the CDR3 is TGTGCCAGCAGCTTAGACGGATCACCCCTCCACTTT. Protein: CASSLDGSPLHF. The chain joins TRBV11-2 to TRBJ1-6; no firm D call. Deletions cut 0 bases from V and 10 bases from J, with 4 bases between. Germline V gene lookup returns CDR1 SGHAT and CDR2 FQNNGV. The CDR3 has 12 amino acids.

Ten or more counts support this clonotype. The J gene is TRBJ1-4, the V gene TRBV7-2; D might be TRBD1 (6 bases). Germline lookup yields CDR1 SGHTA and CDR2 FQGNSA. CDR3 length equals 14 residues. Trimming removed 4 bases at V and 6 bases at J, with 12 bases between. The chain's CDR3 is CASSYQGRDEKLFF. Written as DNA, the CDR3 is TGTGCCAGCAGCTACCAGGGGCGGGATGAAAAACTGTTTTTT.

This clonotype has more than one count but fewer than ten. V is TRBV5-1 and J is TRBJ2-2; maybe TRBD2 (5 bases). V shed 2 bases and J shed 4 bases, with 12 bases lying between them. Germline lookup yields CDR1 SGHRS and CDR2 YFSETQ. This CDR3 has 15 amino acids. The CDR3 is CASSFWGRGTGELFF. CDR3 nucleotide sequence: TGCGCCAGCAGCTTTTGGGGTCGGGGCACCGGGGAGCTGTTTTTT.

The table lists this clonotype with a few counts. The chain carries TRBV6-1 and TRBJ1-2, with TRBD1 as a possible D gene (5 bases). CDR3 length: 16 residues. The germline V gene encodes CDR1 MNHNS and CDR2 SASEGT. The V end lost 5 bases, the J end lost 0 bases, and 16 bases lay between the germline ends. DNA for the CDR3: TGTGCCAGCAGTCCACGGGGACTGATAGCTAACTATGGCTACACCTTC. As protein: CASSPRGLIANYGYTF.

The V and J genes are TRBV30 and TRBJ1-1; D remains unclear. The CDR3 spans 12 residues. Trimming pared 0 bases from V and 5 bases from J, leaving 7 bases between. Looked up from germline, CDR1 is GTSNPN and CDR2 is SVGIG (reference sequence). The DNA of the CDR3 is TGTGCCTGGAGTGTATTGAGAACTGAAGCTTTCTTT. Protein: CAWSVLRTEAFF.

This clonotype was counted a few times. The rearrangement uses TRBV3-1 and TRBJ2-3, with D perhaps matching TRBD1 (5 bases). The germline CDR1 and CDR2 sequences are LGHDT and YNNKEL (reference sequence). CDR3 length equals 15 residues. The V gene lost 1 base and the J gene lost 1 base, with 9 bases spanning the gap. The CDR3 DNA sequence: TGTGCCAGCAGCCAAGGATGGGGCGGCACAGATACGCAGTATTTT. This gives the protein CASSQGWGGTDTQYF.

This rearrangement joins TRBV7-2 to TRBJ2-1; tentative D call: TRBD2 (5 bases). CDR3 length equals 15 residues. Per germline, CDR1 SGHTA and CDR2 FQGNSA. Trimming took off 5 bases at V and 3 bases at J, with 14 bases between the two ends. The CDR3 DNA sequence: TGTGCCAGCAGCCCAAGCTGGACTGTCTACAATGAGCAGTTCTTC. Amino acid sequence: CASSPSWTVYNEQFF.

V gene TRBV3-1 combines with J gene TRBJ2-7; no clear D. From germline, CDR1 is LGHDT and CDR2 YNNKEL (reference sequence). The CDR3 is made up of 15 amino acids. Trimming took off 4 bases at V and 0 bases at J, with 13 bases between the two ends. CDR3 residues: CASSPVPSSSYEQYF. The CDR3 DNA reads TGTGCCAGCAGCCCGGTGCCTTCTAGCTCCTACGAGCAGTACTTC.

This clonotype was counted only a few times. This rearrangement joins TRBV20-1 to TRBJ2-5; D is unclear. Looked up from germline, CDR1 is DFQATT and CDR2 is SNEGSKA (reference sequence). V was clipped by 3 bases and J by 1 base, with 12 bases between them. The CDR3 contains 14 residues. The CDR3 DNA reads as TGCAGTGCTAGCTCCGGCGGAGTCCAAGAGACCCAGTACTTC. Its translation is CSASSGGVQETQYF.

V gene TRBV7-2 combines with J gene TRBJ1-1; the match to TRBD1 covers 9 bases. V dropped 5 bases and J dropped 1; count of bases not matched to a gene: 8. CDR1 is SGHTA and CDR2 is FQGNSA in the germline V gene. The CDR3 is 16 amino acids. CDR3 coding DNA: TGTGCCAGCAGCCTAGGAGGGACAGGGACGAACACTGAAGCTTTCTTT. It yields the protein CASSLGGTGTNTEAFF.

With regard to this clonotype: This is likely a read error, given that the CDR3 carries no conserved phenylalanine or tryptophan at its end. V is TRBV28 and J is TRBJ2-7; the match to TRBD2 covers 7 bases. Germline assignment: CDR1 MDHEN and CDR2 SYDVKM. V shed 7 bases, J shed 0 bases, and the junction held 6 bases outside the gene matches. The CDR3 length is 14 residues. As DNA, the CDR3 is TGTGCCAGCACCTTGGGACTACGCTCCTACGAGCAGTACTCC. Protein: CASTLGLRSYEQYS.

The chain joins TRBV10-3 to TRBJ2-7; a weak D match, TRBD2 (6 bases). V lost 0 bases to trimming and J lost 0 bases, with 15 bases between them. CDR1 and CDR2 from the germline V gene are ENHRY and SYGVKD. The CDR3 has 17 amino acids. This CDR3 reads CAISESLGLTSSYEQYF. The CDR3 bases are TGTGCCATCAGTGAGTCTTTGGGACTTACCTCCTCCTACGAGCAGTACTTC.